This TCR beta chain is drawn from a study of T cell repertoires in cytomegalovirus infection. Study details: From public TCR beta signatures came an indication of both CMV infection and matching HLA type. The study, taken as a whole, reports: Carriers of CMV plus the relevant HLA were identified by cumulative public TCR beta family frequency. Across the ex vivo response, the dominant clonotypes were HLA-C-restricted CMV-specific TCR beta clonotypes.

The CDR3 runs 13 residues. Looked up from germline, CDR1 is LNHNV and CDR2 is YYDKDF (reference sequence). TCRdb re-derived calls from the reads in MiXCR, one entry per CDR3 protein. Among hundreds of thousands of distinct CDR3 sequences listed, more than 9% were seen once. Notes on this clonotype: The antigen remains undetermined. A much larger clone is a single base away; this may be a read error.

The chain uses TRBV15 and TRBJ1-3; D is unclear. This sequence was found in a human donor in good health (CMV status not recorded). Some clones in this sample may be carry-over from other donors' samples. The specimen sequenced was PBMCs. CDR3 nucleotide sequence: TGTGCCACCAGGGCTTTCTCTGGAAGCACCATATATTTT. It encodes CATRAFSGSTIYF.